This T cell receptor (beta chain) derives from a study of control samples from healthy donors and cancer patients. Clones were sequenced by immunoSEQ multiplex PCR, and TCRdb holds only the in-frame ones, with some missing. The sample includes around 100,000 clones, about 90% seen only once; the top ten take approximately 20%. Trimming removed 2 bases at V and 0 bases at J, with 8 bases between. Per germline, CDR1 KGHSH and CDR2 LQKENI. The CDR3 loop spans 15 amino acids. This chain links TRBV18 with TRBJ1-3, with TRBD1 as a possible D gene (5 bases). Specimen: blood. The sequence came from a woman aged 50 to 65 in good health. CDR3 sequence reads: CASSPGALSGNTIYF. The CDR3 nucleotides are TGTGCCAGCTCACCAGGGGCACTCTCTGGAAACACCATATATTTT.